This T cell receptor beta chain was sequenced during a study of cytomegalovirus exposure and HLA in healthy donors. Whole-study findings and limits: Association with HLA alleles at 0.05 false discovery rate was found for around 15,000 TCR beta sequences in a later analysis.

This CDR3 has 15 residues. The germline V gene has CDR1 SEHNR and CDR2 FQNEAQ (reference sequence). The V gene lost 1 base and the J gene lost 7 bases, with 13 bases spanning the gap. Vbeta (60) and Jbeta (13) primers were used in the PCR. TCRdb's table, derived via immunoSEQ multiplex PCR, lists solely in-frame clones and lacks some. The data show under 85,000 clones, roughly three quarters seen once. As for this clone: Antigen unknown.

The chain joins TRBV7-9 to TRBJ2-2, with D possibly TRBD1 on 6 matching bases. Sequencing was performed on PBMCs. The clonotype comes from a young man in good health and CMV-seronegative. CDR3 sequence: CASSLEAQGVGELFF. The CDR3 bases are TGTGCCAGCAGCTTAGAGGCACAGGGCGTCGGGGAGCTGTTTTTT.